This is a list of T cell receptor beta chains from one sample in a study of cytomegalovirus exposure and HLA in healthy donors. The assay was immunoSEQ multiplex PCR, and TCRdb's table has in-frame clones only and misses some. The table has some 140,000 clones, roughly nine tenths seen once. Material: PBMCs. Receptors originate from a man between 18 and 35 years old in good health and CMV-seronegative. Each CDR3 is given with its conserved first and last residue. D genes are given only for firm matches. For some rows the clone size is stated as once, few or many, or as a class when expanded; others skip it.

v_call	clone_size	d_call	j_call	cdr3_nt	cdr3_aa
TRBV5-4	-	TRBD1	TRBJ2-1	TGTGCCAGCAGCTGGGACAGGGGGACGTATGAGCAGTTCTTC	CASSWDRGTYEQFF
TRBV28	-	-	TRBJ1-2	TGTGCCAGCACCCCATCTTCCAGGGCCTATGGCTACACCTTC	CASTPSSRAYGYTF
TRBV13	-	-	TRBJ2-7	TGTGCCAGCAGCCCATTGGGGGGGCTGAACGAGCAGTACTTC	CASSPLGGLNEQYF
TRBV5-6	-	-	TRBJ2-1	TGTGCCAGCAGCTTGGGGCCGGACAACTACAATGAGCAGTTCTTC	CASSLGPDNYNEQFF
TRBV19	-	-	TRBJ2-7	TGTGCCAGTACCCTCAACTTCTCCCCGGGAGTTATTAAGGGGCAGTACTTC	CASTLNFSPGVIKGQYF
TRBV29-1	-	-	TRBJ1-2	TGCAGCGTCAGTCCAGGGTCCCACTATGGCTACACCTTC	CSVSPGSHYGYTF
TRBV6-5	-	-	TRBJ2-7	TGTGCCAGCAGGAAGCCAGGGACTTCCTACGAGCAGTACTTC	CASRKPGTSYEQYF
TRBV18	-	-	TRBJ2-7	TGTGCCAGCTCCCTCCGCCAGACAGGTATTTACGAGCAGTACTTC	CASSLRQTGIYEQYF
TRBV6-1	-	-	TRBJ2-5	TGTGCCAGCAGTGAAGATGGTGACAGGCCTATCCAAGAGACCCAGTACTTC	CASSEDGDRPIQETQYF
TRBV18	-	-	TRBJ2-3	TGTGCCAGCTCACCATCTGCAGATACGCAGTATTTT	CASSPSADTQYF
TRBV28	-	TRBD1	TRBJ2-7	TGTGCCAGCAGACAGGGGAACTACGAGCAGTACTTC	CASRQGNYEQYF
TRBV7-9	-	TRBD1	TRBJ2-3	TGTGCCAGCAGCTTCGACAGGGAAACGCAGTATTTT	CASSFDRETQYF
TRBV19	-	-	TRBJ2-1	TGTGCCAGTACCCTCCCCCCGAATGAGCAGTTCTTC	CASTLPPNEQFF
TRBV2	few	-	TRBJ2-2	TGTGCCAGCAGTTTAGAGGGTTCCACCGGGGAGCTGTTTTTT	CASSLEGSTGELFF